Listed here are 30 T cell receptor beta chains from one sample, sequenced in a study of cytomegalovirus exposure and HLA in healthy donors. PCR was performed using 60 Vbeta and 13 Jbeta primers. The method was immunoSEQ multiplex PCR; TCRdb's version includes in-frame clones alone and lacks a portion of them. The sample consists of around 100,000 clones, around 80% of them appearing once. Sequenced input: PBMCs. The receptors shown here come from a woman aged 18 to 35 in good health and CMV-seropositive.

In this sample, this clone turned up a few times. The chain joins TRBV6-6 to TRBJ1-2; a possible D gene is TRBD1 (6 bases). Germline V gene lookup returns CDR1 MNHNY and CDR2 SVGAGI (reference sequence). Between the trimmed V and J ends, which lost 6 bases and 2 bases, there was a span of 19 bases. The CDR3 contains 16 residues. DNA for the CDR3: TGTGCCAGCAGCTCGGAACCACTACAGGGAAACTATGGCTACACCTTC. Protein product: CASSSEPLQGNYGYTF.

The rearrangement uses TRBV11-3 and TRBJ2-2, with a tentative D call TRBD2 (6 bases). Looked up from germline, CDR1 is SGHNT and CDR2 is YENEEA. This CDR3 is 14 amino acids long. Trimming took 0 bases from V and 9 from J, leaving 11 bases between them. The DNA for the CDR3 is TGTGCCAGCAGCTTAGAGGGGGGATTGAGGGAGCTGTTTTTT. Its translation: CASSLEGGLRELFF.

In DNA, the CDR3 is TGTGCCAGTACCCTGACAGGGATCGGTTCTGGAAACACCATATATTTT. This gives the protein CASTLTGIGSGNTIYF. The J gene is TRBJ1-3, the V gene TRBV19; 7 bases fit TRBD1. V shed 7 bases, J shed 1 base, and the junction held 10 bases outside the gene matches. Per germline, CDR1 LNHDA and CDR2 SQIVND (reference sequence). The CDR3 is 16 residues long.

The chain has TRBV9 and TRBJ2-3, with D perhaps matching TRBD2 (6 bases). Germline CDR1 reads SGDLS; CDR2 reads YYNGEE. Trimming cost V 1 base and J 1 base, with 7 bases left between them. The CDR3 contains 14 residues. The DNA of the CDR3 is TGTGCCAGCAGCGTACCTAGCGGCACAGATACGCAGTATTTT. Protein product: CASSVPSGTDTQYF.

The chain employs TRBV7-2 and TRBJ2-1; 15 positions agree with TRBD2. This CDR3 spans 17 amino acids. Trimming removed 5 bases from V and 3 bases from J; junction bases left unmatched: 5. Per germline, CDR1 SGHTA and CDR2 FQGNSA. The CDR3 spells CASSPGLAGGLYNEQFF. The CDR3 bases are TGTGCCAGCAGCCCGGGACTAGCGGGAGGACTCTACAATGAGCAGTTCTTC.

The CDR3 is CASSGRDGYYEQYF. CDR3 DNA sequence: TGTGCCAGCAGCGGGAGGGACGGATACTACGAGCAGTACTTC. The chain links TRBV9 to TRBJ2-7; D may be TRBD2 (6 bases). The CDR3 spans 14 residues. The germline V gene has CDR1 SGDLS and CDR2 YYNGEE. V lost 3 bases, J lost 3 bases, and 13 bases lay in between.

The V gene is TRBV6-5, the J gene TRBJ2-7; 7 positions match TRBD1. Germline CDR1 is MNHEY and CDR2 is SVGAGI. J lost 3 bases, V lost 10 bases, and 15 bases had no gene match. The CDR3 sequence is 15 residues long. CDR3 sequence reads: CATRPSGGALYEQYF. CDR3 bases: TGTGCCACCCGACCCTCAGGGGGAGCCCTCTACGAGCAGTACTTC.

The chain recombines TRBV29-1 with TRBJ2-3; 11 bases are a match to TRBD2. Germline values: CDR1 SQVTM, CDR2 ANQGSEA. Unmatched junction bases numbered 6, after V lost 4 bases and J lost 0 bases. The CDR3 has 16 residues. Written as DNA, the CDR3 is TGCAGCGTTGTATTACTAGCGGGAGTTAGCACAGATACGCAGTATTTT. It translates to CSVVLLAGVSTDTQYF.

The chain combines TRBV5-6 with TRBJ2-7; 7 bases are a match to TRBD2. The germline CDR1 and CDR2 sequences are SGHDT and YYEEEE. Trimming cost V 5 bases and J 0 bases; bases outside gene matches: 2. This CDR3 has 13 residues. The CDR3 loop is CASRRDYSYEQYF. Here the CDR3 DNA reads TGTGCCAGCAGGAGGGACTACTCCTACGAGCAGTACTTC.

The chain joins TRBV28 to TRBJ2-5, with D unclear. The CDR3 has 15 residues. With 3 bases removed from V and 2 bases from J, the gap between germline ends came to 13 bases. Germline assignment: CDR1 MDHEN and CDR2 SYDVKM. CDR3 coding DNA: TGTGCCAGCAGTTTTGGCGGAACAACACAAGAGACCCAGTACTTC. Residues: CASSFGGTTQETQYF.

The chain has TRBV10-3 and TRBJ1-2; 7 nucleotides align to TRBD1. There are 15 residues in the CDR3. J gave up 4 bases and V 10 bases, and 15 bases lay outside the gene matches. The germline CDR1 and CDR2 sequences are ENHRY and SYGVKD. The CDR3 DNA is TGTGCCACCAGCCCGCCGGGACAGAATCTCTATGGCTACACCTTC. Translated: CATSPPGQNLYGYTF.

The count of this clone is one. The chain joins TRBV7-2 to TRBJ2-7; D is ambiguous. The length of the CDR3 is 13 residues. CDR1 and CDR2 (germline): SGHTA, FQGNSA. The germline V and J ends were trimmed by 1 base and 3 bases, with 7 bases remaining between them. DNA for the CDR3: TGTGCCAGCAGCTTAGTACTAATCTACGAGCAGTACTTC. It specifies CASSLVLIYEQYF.

This chain uses TRBV7-9 with TRBJ2-7; 7 positions agree with TRBD2. The CDR3 runs 16 residues. Losses at the gene ends were 1 base for V and 0 bases for J; bases not matched to a gene: 6. Germline V gene data show CDR1 as SEHNR and CDR2 as FQNEAQ (reference sequence). The CDR3 loop reads CASSLVAGVPSYEQYF. The CDR3 DNA reads as TGTGCCAGCAGCTTAGTGGCGGGGGTACCCTCCTACGAGCAGTACTTC.

This sequence joins TRBV5-1 and TRBJ2-7; the D is unclear. The CDR3 contains 15 residues. CDR1 is SGHRS, CDR2 YFSETQ, per germline. Trimming stripped 0 bases from V and 2 bases from J, with 12 bases between. The CDR3 sequence: CASSLVSGPTYEQYF. The CDR3 DNA is TGCGCCAGCAGCTTGGTCTCAGGCCCGACCTACGAGCAGTACTTC.

V usage is TRBV5-4 and J usage is TRBJ2-6, with D perhaps matching TRBD1 (6 bases). Trimming left V 4 bases short and J 3 bases short, with 14 bases between. Germline V gene lookup returns CDR1 SGHNT and CDR2 YYREEE (reference sequence). CDR3 length equals 16 residues. The CDR3 reads CASSPTNRVGANVLTF. CDR3 bases: TGTGCCAGCAGCCCCACAAACAGGGTTGGGGCCAACGTCCTGACTTTC.

The rearrangement links TRBV6-5 to TRBJ2-5; perhaps TRBD1 as D (6 bases). The DNA end is a closer match to TRBJ2-7, so the J assignment may be wrong. The germline gives CDR1 MNHEY, CDR2 SVGAGI. There are 14 residues in the CDR3. This chain's CDR3 is CASSLKGHTYEQYF. In DNA, the CDR3 is TGTGCCAGCAGTCTCAAGGGACATACCTACGAGCAGTACTTC.

The chain recombines TRBV5-4 with TRBJ2-5, with D maybe TRBD2 (5 bases). CDR1 is SGHNT, CDR2 YYREEE, per germline (reference sequence). Trimming cost V 0 bases and J 2 bases, with 11 bases left between them. The CDR3 is 15 amino acids. The CDR3 loop is CASSLASGLQETQYF. The CDR3 region has the DNA TGTGCCAGCAGCTTGGCCTCAGGACTTCAAGAGACCCAGTACTTC. The variable domain in full, completed from reference TRBV5-4 and TRBJ2-5, reads ETGVTQSPTHLIKTRGQQVTLRCSSQSGHNTVSWYQQALGQGPQFIFQYYREEENGRGNFPPRFSGLQFPNYSSELNVNALELDDSALYLCASSLASGLQETQYFGPGTRLLVL.

The chain employs TRBV11-1 and TRBJ1-4; D possibly corresponds to TRBD1 (6 bases). This CDR3 spans 15 amino acids. V was cut by 4 bases and J by 5 bases, with 14 bases left in between. CDR1 and CDR2 (germline): SGHAT, FQDESV (reference sequence). The CDR3 protein is CASSSGQYSNEKLFF. The CDR3 DNA reads as TGTGCCAGCAGCTCAGGACAGTACTCGAATGAAAAACTGTTTTTT.

J is TRBJ1-2 and V is TRBV7-8, with 8 bases lining up with TRBD1. The CDR3 sequence is 15 residues long. Germline CDR1 is SGHVS and CDR2 is FQNEAQ. With 0 bases clipped from V and 4 bases from J, the junction kept 4 bases outside the gene matches. In DNA, the CDR3 is TGTGCCAGCAGCTTAGCTACAGGACAGGGCTATGGCTACACCTTC. Protein: CASSLATGQGYGYTF.

The chain combines TRBV7-2 with TRBJ2-5, with 7 positions matching TRBD2. CDR3 length: 13 amino acids. Germline lookup yields CDR1 SGHTA and CDR2 FQGNSA. V lost 4 bases to trimming and J lost 2 bases; unmatched junction nucleotides: 1. Here the CDR3 reads CASSWREQETQYF. In nucleotides, the CDR3 is TGTGCCAGCAGCTGGCGGGAGCAAGAGACCCAGTACTTC.

This clone was picked up a small number of times. The rearrangement links TRBV5-6 to TRBJ1-5; TRBD1 matches 8 bases. The CDR3 loop spans 15 amino acids. V shed 3 bases and J 5 bases; nucleotides not matched to a gene: 7. Germline CDR1 SGHDT, CDR2 YYEEEE. This chain's CDR3 is CASSSSGQGYQPQHF. The CDR3 DNA is TGTGCCAGCAGCTCCTCCGGACAGGGTTATCAGCCCCAGCATTTT.

This CDR3 reads CASSQDPETEQYF. The CDR3 region has the DNA TGCGCCAGCAGCCAAGATCCGGAGACTGAGCAGTATTTT. This chain connects TRBV4-3 to TRBJ2-3; D gene uncertain. The CDR3 has 13 residues. The germline V gene has CDR1 LGHNA and CDR2 YSLEER. Deletions cut 0 bases from V and 11 bases from J, with 12 bases between.

The chain has TRBV9 and TRBJ2-1; D is unclear. CDR3 length: 14 residues. CDR1 and CDR2 from the germline V gene are SGDLS and YYNGEE. Trimming stripped 3 bases from V and 0 bases from J, with 7 bases between. The CDR3 nucleotides are TGTGCCAGCAGCGAATTCAGCTCCTACAATGAGCAGTTCTTC. It encodes CASSEFSSYNEQFF.

The chain recombines TRBV6-5 with TRBJ1-1, with D perhaps matching TRBD1 (6 bases). The CDR3 sequence is 15 residues long. Germline loops: CDR1 MNHEY, CDR2 SVGAGI. V was cut by 0 bases and J by 3 bases, with 11 bases left in between. CDR3 sequence (DNA): TGTGCCAGCAGTTACTCTAACAGGGTGGACACTGAAGCTTTCTTT. It yields the protein CASSYSNRVDTEAFF.

The rearrangement links TRBV14 to TRBJ2-1, with D hard to call. With 4 bases removed from V and 7 bases from J, the gap between germline ends came to 11 bases. Looked up from germline, CDR1 is SGHDN and CDR2 is FVKESK. The CDR3 has 13 residues. The CDR3 protein is CASSPALENEQFF. The CDR3 DNA follows: TGTGCCAGCAGCCCAGCGCTTGAGAATGAGCAGTTCTTC.

The V gene is TRBV7-2, the J gene TRBJ2-7; the D gene is possibly TRBD1 (5 bases). CDR1 SGHTA and CDR2 FQGNSA come from the germline V gene. V lost 3 bases, J lost 5 bases, and 14 bases lay in between. The CDR3 is 14 residues long. CDR3 in amino acids: CASSFWSGRDEQYF. CDR3 DNA: TGTGCCAGCAGCTTTTGGTCAGGGCGAGACGAGCAGTACTTC.

In its sample, this clone was seen once. This chain links TRBV11-1 with TRBJ2-5; TRBD2 matches 13 bases. This CDR3 contains 16 residues. CDR1 and CDR2 (germline): SGHAT, FQDESV (reference sequence). V dropped 5 bases and J dropped 4; count of bases not matched to a gene: 7. CDR3 amino acids: CASSPFGTSGVETQYF. CDR3 bases: TGTGCCAGCAGCCCCTTTGGGACTAGCGGGGTAGAGACCCAGTACTTC.

There are a few counts of this clone. The genes are TRBV27 and TRBJ2-7; D gene ambiguous. Germline CDR1 and CDR2: MNHEY and SMNVEV (reference sequence). The CDR3 consists of 16 residues. Trimming took off 6 bases at V and 2 bases at J, with 20 bases between the two ends. CDR3 nucleotides: TGTGCCAGCAGCCCAATCAAAACGTGGGCGCCCTACGAGCAGTACTTC. It translates to CASSPIKTWAPYEQYF.

The chain links TRBV13 to TRBJ2-1; no clear D. Germline loops: CDR1 PRHDT, CDR2 FYEKMQ (reference sequence). The V gene lost 5 bases and the J gene lost 8 bases, with 10 bases spanning the gap. This CDR3 contains 12 residues. In DNA form, the CDR3 reads TGTGCCAGCAGCCTCGGCCAGGATGAGCAGTTCTTC. This encodes CASSLGQDEQFF.

This chain links TRBV5-1 with TRBJ2-5; tentative D call: TRBD1 (6 bases). CDR3 length: 12 amino acids. Germline CDR1 SGHRS, CDR2 YFSETQ. Trimming took off 3 bases at V and 12 bases at J, with 15 bases between the two ends. The CDR3 nucleotides are TGCGCCAGCAGCTACTCCCGGGACAACGAGTACTTC. Translation: CASSYSRDNEYF.